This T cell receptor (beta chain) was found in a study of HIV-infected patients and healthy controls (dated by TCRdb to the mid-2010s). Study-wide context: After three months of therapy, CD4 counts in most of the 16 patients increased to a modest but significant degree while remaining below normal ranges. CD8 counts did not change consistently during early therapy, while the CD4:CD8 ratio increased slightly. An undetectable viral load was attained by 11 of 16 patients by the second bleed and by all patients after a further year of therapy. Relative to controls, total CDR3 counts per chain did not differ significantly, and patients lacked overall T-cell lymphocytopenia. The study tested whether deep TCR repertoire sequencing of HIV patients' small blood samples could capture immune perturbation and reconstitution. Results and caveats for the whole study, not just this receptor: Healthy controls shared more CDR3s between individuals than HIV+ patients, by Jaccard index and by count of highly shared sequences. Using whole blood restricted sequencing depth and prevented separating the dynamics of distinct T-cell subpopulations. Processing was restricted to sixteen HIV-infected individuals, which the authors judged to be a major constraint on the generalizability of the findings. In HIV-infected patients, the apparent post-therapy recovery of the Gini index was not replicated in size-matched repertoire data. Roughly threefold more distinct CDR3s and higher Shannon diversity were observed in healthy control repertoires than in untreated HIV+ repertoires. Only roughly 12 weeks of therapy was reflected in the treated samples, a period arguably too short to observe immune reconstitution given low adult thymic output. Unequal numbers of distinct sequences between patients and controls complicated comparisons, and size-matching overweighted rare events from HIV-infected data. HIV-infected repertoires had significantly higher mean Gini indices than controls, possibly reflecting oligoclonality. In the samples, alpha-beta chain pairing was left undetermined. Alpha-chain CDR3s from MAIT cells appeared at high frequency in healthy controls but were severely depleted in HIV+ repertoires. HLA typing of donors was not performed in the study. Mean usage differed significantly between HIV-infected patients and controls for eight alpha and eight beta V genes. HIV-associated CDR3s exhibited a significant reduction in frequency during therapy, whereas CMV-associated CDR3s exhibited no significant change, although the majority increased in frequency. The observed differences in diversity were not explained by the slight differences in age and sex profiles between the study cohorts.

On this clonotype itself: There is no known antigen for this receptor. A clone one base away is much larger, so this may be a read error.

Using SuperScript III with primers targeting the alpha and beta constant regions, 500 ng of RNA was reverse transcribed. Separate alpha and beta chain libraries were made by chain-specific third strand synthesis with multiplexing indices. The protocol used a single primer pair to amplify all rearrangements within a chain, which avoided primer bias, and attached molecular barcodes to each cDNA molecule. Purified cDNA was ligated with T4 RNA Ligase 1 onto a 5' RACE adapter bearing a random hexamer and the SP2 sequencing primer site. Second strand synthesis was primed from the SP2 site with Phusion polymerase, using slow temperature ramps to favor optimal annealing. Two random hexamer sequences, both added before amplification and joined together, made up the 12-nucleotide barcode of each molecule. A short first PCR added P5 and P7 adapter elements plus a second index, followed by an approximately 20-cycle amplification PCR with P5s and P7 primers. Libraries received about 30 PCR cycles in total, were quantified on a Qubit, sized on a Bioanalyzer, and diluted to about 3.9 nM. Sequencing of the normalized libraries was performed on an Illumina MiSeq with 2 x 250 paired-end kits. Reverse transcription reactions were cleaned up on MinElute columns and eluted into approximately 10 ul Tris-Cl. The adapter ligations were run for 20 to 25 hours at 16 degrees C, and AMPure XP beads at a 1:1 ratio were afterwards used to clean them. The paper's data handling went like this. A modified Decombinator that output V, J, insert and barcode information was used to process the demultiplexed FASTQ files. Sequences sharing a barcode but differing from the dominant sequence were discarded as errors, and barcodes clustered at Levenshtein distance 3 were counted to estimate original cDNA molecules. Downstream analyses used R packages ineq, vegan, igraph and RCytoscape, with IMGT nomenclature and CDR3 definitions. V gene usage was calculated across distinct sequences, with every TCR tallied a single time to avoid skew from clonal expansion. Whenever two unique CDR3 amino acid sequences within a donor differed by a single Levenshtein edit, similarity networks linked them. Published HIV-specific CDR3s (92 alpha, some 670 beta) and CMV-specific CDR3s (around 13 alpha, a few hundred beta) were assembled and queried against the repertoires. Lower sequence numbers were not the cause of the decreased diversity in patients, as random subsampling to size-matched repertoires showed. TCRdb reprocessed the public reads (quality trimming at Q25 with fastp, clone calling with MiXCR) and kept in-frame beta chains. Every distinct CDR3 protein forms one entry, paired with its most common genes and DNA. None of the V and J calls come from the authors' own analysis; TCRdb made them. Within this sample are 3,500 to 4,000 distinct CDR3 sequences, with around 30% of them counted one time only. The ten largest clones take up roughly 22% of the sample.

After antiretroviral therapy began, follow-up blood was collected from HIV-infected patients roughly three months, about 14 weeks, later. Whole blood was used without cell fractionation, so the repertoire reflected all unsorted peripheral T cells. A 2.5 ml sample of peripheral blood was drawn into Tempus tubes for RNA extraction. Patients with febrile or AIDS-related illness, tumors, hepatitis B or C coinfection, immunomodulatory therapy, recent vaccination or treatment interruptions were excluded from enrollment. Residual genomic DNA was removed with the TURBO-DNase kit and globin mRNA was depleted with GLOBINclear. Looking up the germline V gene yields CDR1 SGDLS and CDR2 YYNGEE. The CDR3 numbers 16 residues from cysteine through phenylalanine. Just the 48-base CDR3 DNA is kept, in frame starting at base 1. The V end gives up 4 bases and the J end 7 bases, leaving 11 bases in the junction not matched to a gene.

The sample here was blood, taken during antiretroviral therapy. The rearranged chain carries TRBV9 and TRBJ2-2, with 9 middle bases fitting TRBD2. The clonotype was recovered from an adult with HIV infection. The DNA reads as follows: TGTGCCAGCAGCCAAACTAGCGGGTGGGCCCTCGGGGAGCTGTTTTTT. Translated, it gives CASSQTSGWALGELFF.